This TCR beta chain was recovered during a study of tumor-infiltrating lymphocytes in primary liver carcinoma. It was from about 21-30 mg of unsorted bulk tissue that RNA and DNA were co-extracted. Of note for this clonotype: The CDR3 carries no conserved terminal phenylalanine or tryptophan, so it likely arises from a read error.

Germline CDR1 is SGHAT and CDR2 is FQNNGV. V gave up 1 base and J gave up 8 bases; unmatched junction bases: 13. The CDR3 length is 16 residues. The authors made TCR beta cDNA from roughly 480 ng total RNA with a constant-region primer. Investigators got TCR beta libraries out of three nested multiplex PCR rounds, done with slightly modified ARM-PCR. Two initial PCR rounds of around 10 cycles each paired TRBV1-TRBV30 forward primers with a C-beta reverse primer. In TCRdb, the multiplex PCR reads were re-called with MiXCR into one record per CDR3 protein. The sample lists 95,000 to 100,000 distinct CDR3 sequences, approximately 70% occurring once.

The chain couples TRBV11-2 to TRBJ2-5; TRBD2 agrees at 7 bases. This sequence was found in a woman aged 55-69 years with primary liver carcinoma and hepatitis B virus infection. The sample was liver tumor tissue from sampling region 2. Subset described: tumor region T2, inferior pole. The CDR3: CASSLGSASGRETQYI. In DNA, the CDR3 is TGTGCCAGCAGCTTAGGATCGGCTAGCGGACGAGAAACCCAGTACATC.